This TCR beta chain is drawn from a study of blood T cell repertoires in COVID-19. Study information: The United States, Italy and Spain were the sources of the acute and convalescent COVID-19 samples.

The method was immunoSEQ multiplex PCR; TCRdb's version includes in-frame clones alone and lacks a portion of them. The sample includes 150,000 to 200,000 clones, 65% to 85% of them seen just once. The junction had 15 bases not matched to a gene; V was cut back by 2 bases and J by 0 bases. The CDR3 consists of 21 residues. Germline CDR1 is MNHEY and CDR2 is SMNVEV (reference sequence). The receptor was derived from a man aged 60 to 69 with active or convalescent COVID-19. The chain is built from TRBV27 and TRBJ2-3; TRBD2 matches at 12 bases. The sequenced sample consisted of peripheral blood. CDR3 bases: TGTGCCAGCAGTTTAACGGCGTCTAGCGGGAGGGGTGCCCCTAGCACAGATACGCAGTATTTT. Protein: CASSLTASSGRGAPSTDTQYF.